This T cell receptor (beta chain) is from a study of siplizumab effects on memory and regulatory T cells. Findings and caveats of the study: Naive or memory phenotype was unassignable for roughly 75-95% of proliferating CD4+ or CD8+ clones. Confirmation that proliferating Tregs from siplizumab cultures had suppressive function was not obtained.

Worth noting for this clone: Antigen: not known.

Measured with immunoSEQ multiplex PCR; TCRdb has only the in-frame clones, and not every one. In the table there are roughly 120,000 clones, around 94% of which are singletons. This TCR came from a human donor in good health. Sequenced material: non-Treg CD4+ T cells sorted from blood.

The CDR3 is CASRGQNEQPQHF. The CDR3, as DNA: TGTGCCAGCAGGGGACAGAACGAACAGCCCCAGCATTTT. This chain uses TRBV6-1 with TRBJ1-5; 7 bases align to TRBD1. V gave up 6 bases and J gave up 7 bases; unmatched junction bases: 6. The CDR3 contains 13 residues. CDR1 and CDR2 (germline): MNHNS, SASEGT.